These T cell receptor beta chains were read from a single sample in a study of blood T cell repertoires in COVID-19. TCRdb's copy holds only in-frame clones and misses some; the assay was immunoSEQ multiplex PCR. The table lists 190,000 or so clones, roughly 94% of them singletons, with around 0.8% in the top ten. The specimen was peripheral blood. These receptors all stem from a man aged 25-40 years with COVID-19, enrolled during active disease. CDR3s include the opening cysteine and the closing phenylalanine or tryptophan. A D gene is named only where the DNA matches it firmly. Size tells how often a clone was seen (once, few, many) or the class of an expanded clone, and some rows leave it out.

v_call,j_call,clone_size,d_call,cdr3_nt,cdr3_aa
TRBV4-1,TRBJ1-4,.,.,TGCGCCAGCAGCCTTAGCGGGGGCGAAGGTGAAAAACTGTTTTTT,CASSLSGGEGEKLFF
TRBV5-6,TRBJ1-1,.,TRBD1,TGTGCCAGCAGCTTGATTCAGGGGGCCACTGAAGCTTTCTTT,CASSLIQGATEAFF
TRBV2,TRBJ1-5,.,TRBD1,TGTGCCAGGGGACAGGGTGACAATCAGCCCCAGCATTTT,CARGQGDNQPQHF
TRBV7-9,TRBJ2-3,.,TRBD1,TGTGCCAGCGGCAGGACAGGGAGGCCAGATACGCAGTATTTT,CASGRTGRPDTQYF
TRBV6-5,TRBJ2-3,few,TRBD2,TGTGCCAGCAGGAAATACGGACTAGCCGCAGATACGCAGTATTTT,CASRKYGLAADTQYF
TRBV30,TRBJ1-2,.,.,TGTGCCTGGAGTGTACTCCCGGGAGGGGGCTACACCTTC,CAWSVLPGGGYTF
TRBV25-1,TRBJ2-3,few,.,TGTGCCAGCAGTGAACTGGATACGCAGTATTTT,CASSELDTQYF
TRBV18,TRBJ1-4,.,.,TGTGCCAGCCGGAGGCTGTCGACGACTAATGAAAAACTGTTTTTT,CASRRLSTTNEKLFF
TRBV5-6,TRBJ1-2,.,TRBD1,TGTGCCAGCAGCCCGGGACAGTCATATGGCTACACCTTC,CASSPGQSYGYTF
TRBV29-1,TRBJ1-2,.,.,TGCAGCGTCGCCATCCAATCGACGGACACTAACTATGGCTACACCTTC,CSVAIQSTDTNYGYTF
TRBV4-1,TRBJ2-2,.,TRBD1,TGCGCCAGCAGCCAGGGTAGGGACAGTAACACCGGGGAGCTGTTTTTT,CASSQGRDSNTGELFF
TRBV30,TRBJ1-6,.,.,TGTGCCTGGAGTGTTTCGGGGCCCCTCCACTTT,CAWSVSGPLHF
TRBV4-1,TRBJ1-1,.,.,TGCGCCAGCAGCCCGATTACAGGGAGAACTGAAGCTTTCTTT,CASSPITGRTEAFF
TRBV5-1,TRBJ2-1,.,TRBD1,TGCGCCAGCAGCAGGACAGGGGGCTACAATGAGCAGTTCTTC,CASSRTGGYNEQFF
TRBV11-2,TRBJ1-1,.,TRBD1,TGTGCCAGCAGCTTGGGACAGGGGATGGACACTGAAGCTTTCTTT,CASSLGQGMDTEAFF
TRBV5-1,TRBJ2-7,few,TRBD1,TGCGCCAGCAGCACGGGACAGGGCTCCTACGAGCAGTACTTC,CASSTGQGSYEQYF
TRBV29-1,TRBJ1-1,.,.,TGCAGCACCGGACAGTTGAACACTGAAGCTTTCTTT,CSTGQLNTEAFF